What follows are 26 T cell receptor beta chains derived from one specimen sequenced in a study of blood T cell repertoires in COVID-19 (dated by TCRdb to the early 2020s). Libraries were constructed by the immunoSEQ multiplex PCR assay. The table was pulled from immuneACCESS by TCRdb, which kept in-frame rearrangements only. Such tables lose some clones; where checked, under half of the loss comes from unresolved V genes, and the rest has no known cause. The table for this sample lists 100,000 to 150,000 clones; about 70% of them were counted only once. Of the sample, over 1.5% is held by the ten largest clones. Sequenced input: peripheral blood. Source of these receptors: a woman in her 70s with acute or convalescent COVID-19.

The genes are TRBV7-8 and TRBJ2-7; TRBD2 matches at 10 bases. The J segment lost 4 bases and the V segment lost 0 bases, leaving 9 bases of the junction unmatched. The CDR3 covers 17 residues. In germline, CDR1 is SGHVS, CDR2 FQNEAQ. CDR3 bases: TGTGCCAGCAGCTTAGCGGCTAGCGGGAGTTCCGGTTACGAGCAGTACTTC. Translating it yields CASSLAASGSSGYEQYF.

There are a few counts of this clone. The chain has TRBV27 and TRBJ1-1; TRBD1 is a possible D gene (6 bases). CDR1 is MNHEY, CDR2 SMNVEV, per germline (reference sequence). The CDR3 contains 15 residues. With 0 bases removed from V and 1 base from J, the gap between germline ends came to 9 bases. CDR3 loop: CASSLSATGNTEAFF. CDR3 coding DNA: TGTGCCAGCAGTTTATCTGCGACAGGGAACACTGAAGCTTTCTTT.

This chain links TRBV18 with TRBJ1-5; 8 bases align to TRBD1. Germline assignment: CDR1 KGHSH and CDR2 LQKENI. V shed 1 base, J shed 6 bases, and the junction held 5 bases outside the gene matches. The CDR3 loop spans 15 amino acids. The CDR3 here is CASSPRQGILQPQHF. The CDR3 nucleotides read TGTGCCAGCTCACCACGACAGGGGATCCTTCAGCCCCAGCATTTT.

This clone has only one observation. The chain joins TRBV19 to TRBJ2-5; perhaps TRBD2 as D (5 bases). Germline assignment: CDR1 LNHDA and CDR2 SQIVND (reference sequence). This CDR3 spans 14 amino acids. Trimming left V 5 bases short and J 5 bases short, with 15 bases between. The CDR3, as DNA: TGTGCCAGTAGTCCCCCCCCGGGGTCGGAGACCCAGTACTTC. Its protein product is CASSPPPGSETQYF.

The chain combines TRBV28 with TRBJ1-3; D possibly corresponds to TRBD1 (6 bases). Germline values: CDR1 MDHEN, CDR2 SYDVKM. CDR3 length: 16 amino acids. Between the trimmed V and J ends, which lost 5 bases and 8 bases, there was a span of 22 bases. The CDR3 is CASSQGQMGRGYTIYF. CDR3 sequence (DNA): TGTGCCAGCAGTCAAGGACAGATGGGGCGCGGGTACACCATATATTTT.

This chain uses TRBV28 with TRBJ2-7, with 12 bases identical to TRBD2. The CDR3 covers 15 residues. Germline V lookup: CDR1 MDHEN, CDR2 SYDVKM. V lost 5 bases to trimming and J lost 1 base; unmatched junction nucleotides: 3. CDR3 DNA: TGTGCCAGCAGTCCCGGACTAGCGGGGTCCTACGAGCAGTACTTC. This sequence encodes CASSPGLAGSYEQYF.

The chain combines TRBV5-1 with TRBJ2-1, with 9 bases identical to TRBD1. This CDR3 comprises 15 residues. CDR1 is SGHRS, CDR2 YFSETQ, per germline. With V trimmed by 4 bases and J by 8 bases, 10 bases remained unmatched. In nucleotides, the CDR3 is TGCGCCAGCAGCCCATGGACAGGGGCCGGCCATGAGCAGTTCTTC. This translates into CASSPWTGAGHEQFF.

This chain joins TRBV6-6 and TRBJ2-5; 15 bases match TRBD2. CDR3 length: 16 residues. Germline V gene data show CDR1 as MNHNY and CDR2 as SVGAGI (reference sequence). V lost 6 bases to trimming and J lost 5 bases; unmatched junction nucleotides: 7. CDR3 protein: CASSPGLAGGGETQYF. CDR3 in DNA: TGTGCCAGCAGCCCGGGACTAGCGGGAGGTGGGGAGACCCAGTACTTC.

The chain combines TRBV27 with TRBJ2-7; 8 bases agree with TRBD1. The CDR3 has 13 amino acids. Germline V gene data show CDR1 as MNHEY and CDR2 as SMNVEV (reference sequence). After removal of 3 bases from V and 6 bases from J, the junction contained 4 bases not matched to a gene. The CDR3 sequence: CASSLSRGREQYF. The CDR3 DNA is TGTGCCAGCAGTTTGAGCAGGGGGCGCGAGCAGTACTTC.

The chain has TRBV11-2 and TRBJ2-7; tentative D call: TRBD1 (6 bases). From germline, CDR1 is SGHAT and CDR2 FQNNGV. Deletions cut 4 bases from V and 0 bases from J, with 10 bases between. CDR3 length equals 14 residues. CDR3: CASSSNRDSYEQYF. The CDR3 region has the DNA TGTGCCAGCAGCTCCAACAGGGACTCCTACGAGCAGTACTTC.

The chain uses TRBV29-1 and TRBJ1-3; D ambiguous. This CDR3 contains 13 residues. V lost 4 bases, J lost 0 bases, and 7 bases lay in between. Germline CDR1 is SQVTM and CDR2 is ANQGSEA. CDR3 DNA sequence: TGCAGCGTTGGGGGAGTCTCTGGAAACACCATATATTTT. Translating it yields CSVGGVSGNTIYF. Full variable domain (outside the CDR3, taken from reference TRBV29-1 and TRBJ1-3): SAVISQKPSRDICQRGTSLTIQCQVDSQVTMMFWYRQQPGQSLTLIATANQGSEATYESGFVIDKFPISRPNLTFSTLTVSNMSPEDSSIYLCSVGGVSGNTIYFGEGSWLTVV.

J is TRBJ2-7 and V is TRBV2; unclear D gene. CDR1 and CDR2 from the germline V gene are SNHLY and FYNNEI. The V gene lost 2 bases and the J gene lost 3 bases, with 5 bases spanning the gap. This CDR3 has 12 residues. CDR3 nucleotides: TGTGCCAGCAGTGAATTCCACTACGAGCAGTACTTC. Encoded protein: CASSEFHYEQYF.

This chain's CDR3 is CASSQGGKGASTGELFF. CDR3 coding DNA: TGCGCCAGCAGCCAAGGCGGGAAGGGGGCGAGCACCGGGGAGCTGTTTTTT. The rearrangement links TRBV4-1 to TRBJ2-2; D is perhaps TRBD1 (7 bases). The CDR3 has 17 residues. Germline assignment: CDR1 MGHRA and CDR2 YSYEKL. V shed 1 base and J shed 4 bases, with 16 bases lying between them.

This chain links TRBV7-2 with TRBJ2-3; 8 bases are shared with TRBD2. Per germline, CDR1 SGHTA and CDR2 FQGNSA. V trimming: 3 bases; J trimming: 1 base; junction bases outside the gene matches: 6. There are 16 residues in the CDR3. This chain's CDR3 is CASSLRGASGTDTQYF. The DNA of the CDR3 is TGTGCCAGCAGCTTGCGGGGGGCTTCGGGCACAGATACGCAGTATTTT.

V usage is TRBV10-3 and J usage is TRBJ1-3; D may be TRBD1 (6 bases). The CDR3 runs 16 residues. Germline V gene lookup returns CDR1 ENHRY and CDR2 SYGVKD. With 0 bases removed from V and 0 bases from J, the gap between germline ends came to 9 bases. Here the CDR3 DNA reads TGTGCCATCAGTGAGTCACAGGGAAACTCTGGAAACACCATATATTTT. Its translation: CAISESQGNSGNTIYF.

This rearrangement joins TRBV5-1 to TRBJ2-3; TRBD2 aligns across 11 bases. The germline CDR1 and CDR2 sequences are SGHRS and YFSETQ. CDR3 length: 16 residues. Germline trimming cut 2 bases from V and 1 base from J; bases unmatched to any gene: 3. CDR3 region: CASSLLAGVGTDTQYF. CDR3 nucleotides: TGCGCCAGCAGCTTACTAGCGGGAGTAGGCACAGATACGCAGTATTTT. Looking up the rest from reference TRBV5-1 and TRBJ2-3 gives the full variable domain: KAGVTQTPRYLIKTRGQQVTLSCSPISGHRSVSWYQQTPGQGLQFLFEYFSETQRNKGNFPGRFSGRQFSNSRSEMNVSTLELGDSALYLCASSLLAGVGTDTQYFGPGTRLTVL.

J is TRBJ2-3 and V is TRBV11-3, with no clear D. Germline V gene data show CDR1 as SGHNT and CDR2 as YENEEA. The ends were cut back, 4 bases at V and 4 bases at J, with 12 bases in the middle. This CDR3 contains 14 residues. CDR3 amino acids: CASSSYSQPDTQYF. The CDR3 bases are TGTGCCAGCAGCTCCTACAGCCAACCAGATACGCAGTATTTT.

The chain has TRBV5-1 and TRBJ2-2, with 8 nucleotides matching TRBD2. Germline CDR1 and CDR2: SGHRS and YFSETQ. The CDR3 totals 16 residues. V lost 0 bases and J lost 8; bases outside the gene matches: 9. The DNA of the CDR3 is TGCGCCAGCAGCTTGGGGACTAGCACCCCCCCGGGGGAGCTGTTTTTT. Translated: CASSLGTSTPPGELFF.

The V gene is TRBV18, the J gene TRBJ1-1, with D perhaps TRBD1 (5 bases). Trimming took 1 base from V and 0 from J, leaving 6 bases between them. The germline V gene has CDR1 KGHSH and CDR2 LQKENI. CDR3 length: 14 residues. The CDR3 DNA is TGTGCCAGCTCACCACAGGGGATGAACACTGAAGCTTTCTTT. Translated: CASSPQGMNTEAFF.

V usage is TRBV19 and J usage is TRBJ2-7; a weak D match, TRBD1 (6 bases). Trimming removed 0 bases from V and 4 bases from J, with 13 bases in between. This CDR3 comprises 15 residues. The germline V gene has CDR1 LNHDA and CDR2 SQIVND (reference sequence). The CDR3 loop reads CASSIEGGRGYEQYF. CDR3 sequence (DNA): TGTGCCAGTAGTATAGAAGGAGGCAGGGGTTACGAGCAGTACTTC.

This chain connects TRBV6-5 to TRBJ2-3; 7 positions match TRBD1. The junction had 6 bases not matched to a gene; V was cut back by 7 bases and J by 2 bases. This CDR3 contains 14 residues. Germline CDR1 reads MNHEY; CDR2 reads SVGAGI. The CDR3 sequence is CASKRTGFTDTQYF. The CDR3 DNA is TGTGCCAGCAAAAGGACAGGCTTCACAGATACGCAGTATTTT.

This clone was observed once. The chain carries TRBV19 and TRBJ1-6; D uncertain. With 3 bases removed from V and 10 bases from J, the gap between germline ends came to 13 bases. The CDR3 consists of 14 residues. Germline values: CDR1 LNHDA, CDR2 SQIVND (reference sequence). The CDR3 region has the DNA TGTGCCAGTAGTATGCGGGAGGGTCAATCACCCCTCCACTTT. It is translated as CASSMREGQSPLHF.

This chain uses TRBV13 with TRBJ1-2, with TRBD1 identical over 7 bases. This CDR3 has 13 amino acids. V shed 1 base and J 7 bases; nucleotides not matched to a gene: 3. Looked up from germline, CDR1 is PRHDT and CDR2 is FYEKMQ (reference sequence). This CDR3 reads CASSLAGGPGYTF. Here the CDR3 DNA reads TGTGCCAGCAGCTTAGCAGGGGGGCCTGGCTACACCTTC.

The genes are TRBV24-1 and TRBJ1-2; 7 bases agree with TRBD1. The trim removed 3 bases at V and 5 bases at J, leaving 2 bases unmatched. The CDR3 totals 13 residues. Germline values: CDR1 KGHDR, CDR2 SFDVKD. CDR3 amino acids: CATSDQQGYGYTF. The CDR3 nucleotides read TGTGCCACCAGTGATCAACAGGGGTATGGCTACACCTTC.

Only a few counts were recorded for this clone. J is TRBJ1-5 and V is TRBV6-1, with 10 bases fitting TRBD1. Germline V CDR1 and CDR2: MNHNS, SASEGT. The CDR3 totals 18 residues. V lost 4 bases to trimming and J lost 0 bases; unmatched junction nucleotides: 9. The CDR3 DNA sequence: TGTGCCAGCAGTGCCAGCGTCGGGACAGGGGTTAGCAATCAGCCCCAGCATTTT. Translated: CASSASVGTGVSNQPQHF.

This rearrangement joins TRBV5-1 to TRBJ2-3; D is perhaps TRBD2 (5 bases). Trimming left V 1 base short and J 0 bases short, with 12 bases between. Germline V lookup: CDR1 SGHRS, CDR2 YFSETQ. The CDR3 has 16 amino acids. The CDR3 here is CASSLNPGLSTDTQYF. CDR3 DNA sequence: TGCGCCAGCAGCTTGAATCCGGGATTAAGCACAGATACGCAGTATTTT. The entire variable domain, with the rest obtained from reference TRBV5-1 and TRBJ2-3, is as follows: KAGVTQTPRYLIKTRGQQVTLSCSPISGHRSVSWYQQTPGQGLQFLFEYFSETQRNKGNFPGRFSGRQFSNSRSEMNVSTLELGDSALYLCASSLNPGLSTDTQYFGPGTRLTVL.